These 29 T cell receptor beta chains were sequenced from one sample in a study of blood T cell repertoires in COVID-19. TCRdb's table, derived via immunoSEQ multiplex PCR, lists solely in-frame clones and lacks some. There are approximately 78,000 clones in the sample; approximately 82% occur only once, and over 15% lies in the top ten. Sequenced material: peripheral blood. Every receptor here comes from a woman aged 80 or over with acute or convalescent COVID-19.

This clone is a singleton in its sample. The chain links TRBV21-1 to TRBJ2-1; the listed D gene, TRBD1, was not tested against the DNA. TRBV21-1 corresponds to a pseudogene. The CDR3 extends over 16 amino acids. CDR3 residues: CASSTHRGVTYNEQFF. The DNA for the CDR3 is TGTGCCAGCAGCACACACAGGGGCGTAACCTACAATGAGCAGTTCTTC.

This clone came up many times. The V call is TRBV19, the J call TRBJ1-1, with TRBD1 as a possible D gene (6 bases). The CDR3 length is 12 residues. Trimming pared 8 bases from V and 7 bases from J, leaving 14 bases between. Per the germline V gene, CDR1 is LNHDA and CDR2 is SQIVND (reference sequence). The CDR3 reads CASRRDKLEAFF. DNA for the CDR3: TGTGCCAGTCGCCGGGACAAGCTTGAAGCTTTCTTT.

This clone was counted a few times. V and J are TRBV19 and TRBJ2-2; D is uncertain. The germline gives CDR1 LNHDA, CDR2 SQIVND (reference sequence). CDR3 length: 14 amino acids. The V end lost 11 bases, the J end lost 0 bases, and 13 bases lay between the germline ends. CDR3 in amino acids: CAGKRSANTGELFF. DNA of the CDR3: TGTGCCGGAAAACGGAGCGCGAACACCGGGGAGCTGTTTTTT.

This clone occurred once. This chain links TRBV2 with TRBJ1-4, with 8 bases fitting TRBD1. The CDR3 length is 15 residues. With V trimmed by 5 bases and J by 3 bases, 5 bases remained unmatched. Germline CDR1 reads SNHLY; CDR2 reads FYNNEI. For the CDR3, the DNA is TGTGCCAGCAGTCAACTGACAGGGGCTAATGAAAAACTGTTTTTT. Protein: CASSQLTGANEKLFF. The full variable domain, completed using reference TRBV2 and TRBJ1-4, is EPEVTQTPSHQVTQMGQEVILRCVPISNHLYFYWYRQILGQKVEFLVSFYNNEISEKSEIFDDQFSVERPDGSNFTLKIRSTKLEDSAMYFCASSQLTGANEKLFFGSGTQLSVL.

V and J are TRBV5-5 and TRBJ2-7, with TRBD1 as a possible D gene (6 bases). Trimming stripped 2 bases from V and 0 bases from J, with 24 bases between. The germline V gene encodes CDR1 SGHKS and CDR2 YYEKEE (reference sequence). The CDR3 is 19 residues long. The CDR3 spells CASSFVDRSLITPSYEQYF. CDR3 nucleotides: TGTGCCAGCAGCTTTGTAGACAGGAGCCTAATAACACCCTCCTACGAGCAGTACTTC.

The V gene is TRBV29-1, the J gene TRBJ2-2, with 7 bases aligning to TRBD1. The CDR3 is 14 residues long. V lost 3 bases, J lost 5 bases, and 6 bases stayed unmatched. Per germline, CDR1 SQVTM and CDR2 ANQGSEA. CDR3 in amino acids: CSVERQGRTGELFF. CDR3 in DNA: TGCAGCGTTGAGAGACAGGGACGAACCGGGGAGCTGTTTTTT.

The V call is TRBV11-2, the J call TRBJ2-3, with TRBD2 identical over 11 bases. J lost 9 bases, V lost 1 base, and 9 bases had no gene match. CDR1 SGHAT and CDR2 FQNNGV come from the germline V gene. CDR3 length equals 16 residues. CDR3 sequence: CASSLVLAGGRRTQYF. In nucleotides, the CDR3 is TGTGCCAGCAGCTTAGTTTTAGCGGGAGGGCGGAGAACGCAGTATTTT.

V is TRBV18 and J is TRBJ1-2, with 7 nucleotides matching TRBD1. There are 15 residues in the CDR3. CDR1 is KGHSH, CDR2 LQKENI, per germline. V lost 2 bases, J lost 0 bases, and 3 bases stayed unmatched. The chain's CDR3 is CASSPWTGPNYGYTF. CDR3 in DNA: TGTGCCAGCTCACCATGGACAGGCCCTAACTATGGCTACACCTTC.

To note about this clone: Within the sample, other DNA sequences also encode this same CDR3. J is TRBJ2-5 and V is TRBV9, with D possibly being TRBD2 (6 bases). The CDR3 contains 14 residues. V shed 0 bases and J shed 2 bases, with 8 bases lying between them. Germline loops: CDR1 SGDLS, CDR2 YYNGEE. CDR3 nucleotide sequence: TGTGCCAGCAGCGTAGGGGACTCACAAGAGACCCAGTACTTC. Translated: CASSVGDSQETQYF.

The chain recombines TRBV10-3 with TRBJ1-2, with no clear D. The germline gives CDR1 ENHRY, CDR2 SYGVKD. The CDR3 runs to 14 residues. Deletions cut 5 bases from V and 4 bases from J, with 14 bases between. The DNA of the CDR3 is TGTGCCATCAGTCGCTTCTCCGGCGGCTATGGCTACACCTTC. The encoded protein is CAISRFSGGYGYTF.

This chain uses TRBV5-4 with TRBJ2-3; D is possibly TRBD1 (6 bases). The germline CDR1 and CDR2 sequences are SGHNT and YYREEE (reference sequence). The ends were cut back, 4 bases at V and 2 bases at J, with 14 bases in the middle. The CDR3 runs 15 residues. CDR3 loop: CASSTGGGFTDTQYF. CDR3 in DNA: TGTGCCAGCAGCACGGGTGGGGGCTTCACAGATACGCAGTATTTT.

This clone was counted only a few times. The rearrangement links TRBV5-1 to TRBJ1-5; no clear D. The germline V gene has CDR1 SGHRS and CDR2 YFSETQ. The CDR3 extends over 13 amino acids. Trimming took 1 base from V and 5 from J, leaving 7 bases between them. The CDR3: CASSLFSDQPQHF. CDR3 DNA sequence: TGCGCCAGCAGCTTGTTCTCGGATCAGCCCCAGCATTTT.

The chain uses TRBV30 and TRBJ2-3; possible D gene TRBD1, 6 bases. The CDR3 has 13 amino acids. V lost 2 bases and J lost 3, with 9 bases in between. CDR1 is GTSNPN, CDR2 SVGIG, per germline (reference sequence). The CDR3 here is CAWSKGGTDTQYF. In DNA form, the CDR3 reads TGTGCCTGGAGTAAAGGGGGAACAGATACGCAGTATTTT.

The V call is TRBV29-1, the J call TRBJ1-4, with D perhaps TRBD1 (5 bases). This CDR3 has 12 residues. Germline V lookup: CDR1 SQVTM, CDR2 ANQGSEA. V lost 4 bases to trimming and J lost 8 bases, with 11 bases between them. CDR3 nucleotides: TGCAGCGTTGGCAGGGAGGGAGAAAAACTGTTTTTT. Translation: CSVGREGEKLFF.

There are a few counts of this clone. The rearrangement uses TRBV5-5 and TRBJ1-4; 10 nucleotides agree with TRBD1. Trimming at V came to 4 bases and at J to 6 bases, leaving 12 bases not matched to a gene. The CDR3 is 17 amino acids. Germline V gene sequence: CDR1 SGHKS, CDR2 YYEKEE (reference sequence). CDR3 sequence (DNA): TGTGCCAGCAGCCTGGGGGACAGGGGCCTGGGAGATGAAAAACTGTTTTTT. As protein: CASSLGDRGLGDEKLFF.

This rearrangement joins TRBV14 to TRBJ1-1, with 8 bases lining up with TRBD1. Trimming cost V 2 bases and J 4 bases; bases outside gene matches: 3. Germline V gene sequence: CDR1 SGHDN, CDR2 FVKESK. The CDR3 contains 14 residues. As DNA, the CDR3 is TGTGCCAGCAGCCAAATAGACAGGGGCACTGAAGCTTTCTTT. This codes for CASSQIDRGTEAFF.

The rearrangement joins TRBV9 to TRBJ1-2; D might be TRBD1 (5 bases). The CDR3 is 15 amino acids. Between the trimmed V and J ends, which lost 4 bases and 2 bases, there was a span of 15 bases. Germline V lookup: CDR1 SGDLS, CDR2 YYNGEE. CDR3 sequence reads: CASSPGGRMNYGYTF. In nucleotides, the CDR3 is TGTGCCAGCAGCCCCGGGGGGAGAATGAACTATGGCTACACCTTC.

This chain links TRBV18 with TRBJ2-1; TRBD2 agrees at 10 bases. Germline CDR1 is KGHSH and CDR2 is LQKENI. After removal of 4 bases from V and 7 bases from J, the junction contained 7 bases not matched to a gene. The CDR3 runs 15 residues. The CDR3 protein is CASSHGLADVNEQFF. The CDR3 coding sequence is TGTGCCAGCTCACATGGACTAGCGGATGTTAATGAGCAGTTCTTC.

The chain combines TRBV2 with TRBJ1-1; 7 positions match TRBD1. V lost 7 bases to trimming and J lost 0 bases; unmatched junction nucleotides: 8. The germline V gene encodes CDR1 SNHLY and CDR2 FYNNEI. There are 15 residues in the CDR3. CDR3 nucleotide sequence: TGTGCCAGCATTAGTCGGGACAGATTGAACACTGAAGCTTTCTTT. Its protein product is CASISRDRLNTEAFF. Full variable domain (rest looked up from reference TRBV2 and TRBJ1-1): EPEVTQTPSHQVTQMGQEVILRCVPISNHLYFYWYRQILGQKVEFLVSFYNNEISEKSEIFDDQFSVERPDGSNFTLKIRSTKLEDSAMYFCASISRDRLNTEAFFGQGTRLTVV.

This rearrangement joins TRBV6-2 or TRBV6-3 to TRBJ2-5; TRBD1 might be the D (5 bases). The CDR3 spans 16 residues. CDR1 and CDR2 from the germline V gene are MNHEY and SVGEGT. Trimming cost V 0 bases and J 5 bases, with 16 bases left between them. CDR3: CASSYSIRQGSETQYF. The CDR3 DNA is TGTGCCAGCAGTTACTCGATCCGCCAGGGATCGGAGACCCAGTACTTC.

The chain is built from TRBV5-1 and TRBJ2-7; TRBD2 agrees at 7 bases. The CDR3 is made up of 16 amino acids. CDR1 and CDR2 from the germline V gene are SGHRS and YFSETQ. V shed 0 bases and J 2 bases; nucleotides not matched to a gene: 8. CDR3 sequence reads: CASSLEGLAAPYEQYF. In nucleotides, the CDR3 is TGCGCCAGCAGCTTGGAGGGTCTAGCGGCCCCCTACGAGCAGTACTTC.

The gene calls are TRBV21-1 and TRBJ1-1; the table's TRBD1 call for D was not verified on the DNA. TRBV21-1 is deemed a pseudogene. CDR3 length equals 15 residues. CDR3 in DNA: TGTGCCAGCAGCACTGGCAGGGGGAAAATCACTGAAGCTTTCTTT. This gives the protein CASSTGRGKITEAFF.

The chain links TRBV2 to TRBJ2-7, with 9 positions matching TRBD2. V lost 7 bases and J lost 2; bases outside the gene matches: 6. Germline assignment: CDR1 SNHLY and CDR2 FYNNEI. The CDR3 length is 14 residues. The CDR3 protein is CASKRAGGTYEQYF. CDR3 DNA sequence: TGTGCCAGCAAAAGGGCGGGGGGGACCTACGAGCAGTACTTC.

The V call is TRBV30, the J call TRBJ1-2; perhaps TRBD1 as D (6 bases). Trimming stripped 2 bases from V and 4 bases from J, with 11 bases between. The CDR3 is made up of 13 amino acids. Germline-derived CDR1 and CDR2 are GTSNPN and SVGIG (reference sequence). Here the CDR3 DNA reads TGTGCCTGGAGTTTGGGCAGGGGCTATGGCTACACCTTC. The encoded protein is CAWSLGRGYGYTF.

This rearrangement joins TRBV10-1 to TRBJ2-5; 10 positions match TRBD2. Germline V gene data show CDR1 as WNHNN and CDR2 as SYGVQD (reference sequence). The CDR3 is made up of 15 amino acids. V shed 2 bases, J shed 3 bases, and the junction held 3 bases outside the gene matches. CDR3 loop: CASSEGLAGEETQYF. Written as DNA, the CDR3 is TGCGCCAGCAGTGAGGGGCTAGCGGGAGAAGAGACCCAGTACTTC.

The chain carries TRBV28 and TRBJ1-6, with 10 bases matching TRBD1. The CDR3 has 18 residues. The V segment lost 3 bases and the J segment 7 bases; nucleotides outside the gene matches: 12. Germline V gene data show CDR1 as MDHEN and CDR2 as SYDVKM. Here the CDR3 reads CASSFPRTGGVRNSPLHF. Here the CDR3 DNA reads TGTGCCAGCAGTTTCCCACGGACAGGGGGTGTGCGGAATTCACCCCTCCACTTT.

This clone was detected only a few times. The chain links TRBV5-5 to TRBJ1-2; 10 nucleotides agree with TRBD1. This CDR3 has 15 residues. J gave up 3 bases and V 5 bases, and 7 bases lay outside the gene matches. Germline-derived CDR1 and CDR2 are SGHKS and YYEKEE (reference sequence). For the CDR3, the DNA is TGTGCCAGCAGTCACGACAGGGGGCTATACTATGGCTACACCTTC. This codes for CASSHDRGLYYGYTF.

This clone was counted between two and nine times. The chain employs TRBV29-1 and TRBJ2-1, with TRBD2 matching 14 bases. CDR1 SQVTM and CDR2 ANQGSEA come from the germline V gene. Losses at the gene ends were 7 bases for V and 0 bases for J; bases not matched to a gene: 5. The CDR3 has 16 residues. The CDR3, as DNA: TGCAGCGGTATGGGACTAGCGGGGGTCTCCTACAATGAGCAGTTCTTC. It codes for CSGMGLAGVSYNEQFF.

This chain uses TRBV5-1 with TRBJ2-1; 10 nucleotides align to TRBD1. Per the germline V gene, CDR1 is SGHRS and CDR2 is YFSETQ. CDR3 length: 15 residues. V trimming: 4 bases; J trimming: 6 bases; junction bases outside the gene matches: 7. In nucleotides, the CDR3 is TGCGCCAGCAGCAGGGGGACAGGGGCTTCCAATGAGCAGTTCTTC. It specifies CASSRGTGASNEQFF. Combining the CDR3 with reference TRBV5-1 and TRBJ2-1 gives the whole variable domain KAGVTQTPRYLIKTRGQQVTLSCSPISGHRSVSWYQQTPGQGLQFLFEYFSETQRNKGNFPGRFSGRQFSNSRSEMNVSTLELGDSALYLCASSRGTGASNEQFFGPGTRLTVL.